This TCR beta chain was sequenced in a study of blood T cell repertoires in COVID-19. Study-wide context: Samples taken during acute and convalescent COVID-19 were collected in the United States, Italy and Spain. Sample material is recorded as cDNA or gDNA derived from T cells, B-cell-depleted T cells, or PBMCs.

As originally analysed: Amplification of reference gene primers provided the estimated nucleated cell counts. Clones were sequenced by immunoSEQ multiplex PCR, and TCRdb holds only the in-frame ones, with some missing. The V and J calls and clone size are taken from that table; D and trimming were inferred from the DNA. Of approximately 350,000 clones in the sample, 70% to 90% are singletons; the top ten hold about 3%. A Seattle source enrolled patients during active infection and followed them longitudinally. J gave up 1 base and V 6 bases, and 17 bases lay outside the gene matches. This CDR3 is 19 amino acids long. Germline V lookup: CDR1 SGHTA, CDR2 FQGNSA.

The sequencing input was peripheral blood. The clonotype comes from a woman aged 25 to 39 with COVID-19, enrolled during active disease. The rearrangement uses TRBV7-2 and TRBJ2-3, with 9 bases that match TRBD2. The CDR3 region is CASRPITGMAGGGTDTQYF. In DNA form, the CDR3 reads TGTGCCAGCAGACCTATTACAGGGATGGCGGGAGGGGGCACAGATACGCAGTATTTT.